This T cell receptor beta chain was observed in a study of T cells in Graves' hyperthyroidism and ophthalmopathy. Study background: The initial diagnosis was the point when peripheral blood was collected, ahead of any treatment. Broader study findings: Using 13 V-J features, a model discriminated ophthalmopathy from stable hyperthyroidism.

Lactation, pregnancy, other autoimmune disease or uncontrolled infection led to exclusion of patients. The PBMCs studied were ones that came from roughly 9.4 ml fresh peripheral blood. Using RNA transcripts as the source, TCR beta CDR3 regions were amplified. The HTBI primer set served for first-round RT-PCR of the TCR CDR3. One entry per CDR3 protein, called by TCRdb with MiXCR from the multiplex PCR reads. The sample shows roughly 560,000 distinct CDR3 sequences, approximately 15% of them seen only once. CDR3 length: 15 amino acids. Germline V CDR1 and CDR2: MNHNS, SASEGT. The junction had 8 bases not matched to a gene; V was cut back by 4 bases and J by 3 bases. This clonotype was picked up a small number of times. What it binds is not known.

This sequence joins TRBV6-1 and TRBJ1-2; 7 bases align to TRBD1. This sequence originates from a woman aged 40 to 50 with Graves' ophthalmopathy. The material sequenced was blood. CDR3 amino acids: CASSAGLGGDYGYTF. CDR3 nucleotide sequence: TGTGCCAGCAGTGCAGGATTAGGGGGCGACTATGGCTACACCTTC.